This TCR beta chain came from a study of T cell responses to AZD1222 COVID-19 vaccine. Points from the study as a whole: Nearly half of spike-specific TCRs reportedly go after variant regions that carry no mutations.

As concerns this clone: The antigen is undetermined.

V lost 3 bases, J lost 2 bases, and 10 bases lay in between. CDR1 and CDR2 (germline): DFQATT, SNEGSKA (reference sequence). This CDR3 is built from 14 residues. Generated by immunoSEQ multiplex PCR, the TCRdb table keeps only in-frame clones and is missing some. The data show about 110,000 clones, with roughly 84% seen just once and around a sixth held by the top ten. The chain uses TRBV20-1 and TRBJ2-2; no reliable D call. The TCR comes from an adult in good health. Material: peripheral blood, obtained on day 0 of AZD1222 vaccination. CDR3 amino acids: CSASHLRNTGELFF. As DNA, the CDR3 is TGCAGTGCTAGTCACCTGAGAAACACCGGGGAGCTGTTTTTT.